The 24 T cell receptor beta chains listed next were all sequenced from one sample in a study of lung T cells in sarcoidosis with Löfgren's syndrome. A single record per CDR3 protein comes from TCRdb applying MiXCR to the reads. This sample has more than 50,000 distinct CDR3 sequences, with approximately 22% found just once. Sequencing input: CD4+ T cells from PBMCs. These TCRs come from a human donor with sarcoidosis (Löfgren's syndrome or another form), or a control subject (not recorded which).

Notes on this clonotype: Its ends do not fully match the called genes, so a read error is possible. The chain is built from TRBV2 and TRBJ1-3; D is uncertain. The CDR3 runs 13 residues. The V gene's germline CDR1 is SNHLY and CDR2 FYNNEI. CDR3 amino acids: CASRHSPGSTIYF. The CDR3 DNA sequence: TGTGCCAGCAGACACAGCCCTGGAAGCACCATATATTTT.

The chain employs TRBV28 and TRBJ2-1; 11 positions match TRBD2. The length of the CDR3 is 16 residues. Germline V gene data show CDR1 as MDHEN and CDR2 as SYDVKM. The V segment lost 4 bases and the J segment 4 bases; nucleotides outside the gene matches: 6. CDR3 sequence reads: CASSSYVAGGYNEQFF. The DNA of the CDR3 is TGTGCCAGCAGTTCCTACGTAGCGGGGGGGTACAATGAGCAGTTCTTC.

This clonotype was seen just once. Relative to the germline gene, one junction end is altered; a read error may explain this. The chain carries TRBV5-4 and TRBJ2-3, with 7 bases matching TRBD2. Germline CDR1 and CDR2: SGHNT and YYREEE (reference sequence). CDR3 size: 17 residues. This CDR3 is CAGSLEAGDLSTDTQYF. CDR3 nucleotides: TGTGCCGGCAGCTTGGAGGCGGGGGACCTCAGCACAGATACGCAGTATTTT.

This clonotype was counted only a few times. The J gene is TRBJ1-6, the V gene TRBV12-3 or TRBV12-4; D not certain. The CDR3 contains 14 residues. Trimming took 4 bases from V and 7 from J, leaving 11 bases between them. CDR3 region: CASSWRVWNSPLHF. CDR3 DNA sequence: TGTGCCAGCAGTTGGCGGGTCTGGAATTCACCCCTCCACTTT.

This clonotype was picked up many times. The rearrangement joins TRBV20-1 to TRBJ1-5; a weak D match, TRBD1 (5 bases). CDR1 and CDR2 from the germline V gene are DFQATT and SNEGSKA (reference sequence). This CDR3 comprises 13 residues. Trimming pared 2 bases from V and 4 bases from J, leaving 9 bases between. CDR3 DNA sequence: TGCAGTGCTAGAACGACAGAGAATCAGCCCCAGCATTTT. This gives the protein CSARTTENQPQHF.

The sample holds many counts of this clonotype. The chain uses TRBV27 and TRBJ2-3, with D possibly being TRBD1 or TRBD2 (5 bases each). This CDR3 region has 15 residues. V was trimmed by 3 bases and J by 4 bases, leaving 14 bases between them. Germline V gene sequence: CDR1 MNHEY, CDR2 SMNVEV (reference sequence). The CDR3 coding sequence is TGTGCCAGCAGTTTCTTACATGGGGGAGCAGATACGCAGTATTTT. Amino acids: CASSFLHGGADTQYF.

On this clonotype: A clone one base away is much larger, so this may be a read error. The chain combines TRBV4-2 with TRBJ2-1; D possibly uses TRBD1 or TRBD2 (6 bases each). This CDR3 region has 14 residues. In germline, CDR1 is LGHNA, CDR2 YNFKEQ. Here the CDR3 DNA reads TGTGCCAGCAGCCAAGATAGGGGGGACAATGAGCAGTCCTTC. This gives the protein CASSQDRGDNEQSF.

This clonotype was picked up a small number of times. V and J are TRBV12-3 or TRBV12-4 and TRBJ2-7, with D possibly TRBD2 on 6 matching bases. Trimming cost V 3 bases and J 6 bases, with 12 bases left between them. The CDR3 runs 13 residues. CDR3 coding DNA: TGTGCCAGCAGTTTCTCGGGGGTAGGCGAGCAGTACGTC. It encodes CASSFSGVGEQYV.

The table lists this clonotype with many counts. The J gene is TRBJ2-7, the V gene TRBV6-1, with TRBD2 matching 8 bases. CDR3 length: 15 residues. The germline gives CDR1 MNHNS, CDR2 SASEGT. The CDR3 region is CASGELRGASYEQYV. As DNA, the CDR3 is TGTGCCAGCGGTGAATTGCGGGGGGCCTCCTACGAGCAGTACGTC.

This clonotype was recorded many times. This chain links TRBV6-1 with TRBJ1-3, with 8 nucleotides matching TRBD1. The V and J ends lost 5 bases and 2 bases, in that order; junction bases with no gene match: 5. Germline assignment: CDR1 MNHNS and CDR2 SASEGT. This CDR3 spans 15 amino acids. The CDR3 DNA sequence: TGTGCCAGCAGTTCTCTGGACAGGGCTGGAAACACCATATATTTT. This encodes CASSSLDRAGNTIYF.

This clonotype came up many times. CDR3 protein: CASSQDRGTGSTYEQYF. CDR3 bases: TGCGCCAGCAGCCAAGATCGGGGGACAGGTTCTACCTACGAGCAGTACTTC. V gene TRBV4-1 combines with J gene TRBJ2-7; 8 positions match TRBD1. Germline CDR1 reads MGHRA; CDR2 reads YSYEKL. The CDR3 contains 17 residues. Unmatched junction bases numbered 9, after V lost 0 bases and J lost 2 bases.

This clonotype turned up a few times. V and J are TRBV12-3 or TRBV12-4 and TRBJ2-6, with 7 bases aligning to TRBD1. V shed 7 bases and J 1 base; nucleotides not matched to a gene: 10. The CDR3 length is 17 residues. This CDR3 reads CASIWTGQLSGANVLTF. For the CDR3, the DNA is TGTGCCAGCATTTGGACAGGACAGCTTTCTGGGGCCAACGTCCTGACTTTC.

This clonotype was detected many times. The chain's CDR3 is CASSYGTGADTQYF. CDR3 nucleotides: TGTGCCAGCAGCTACGGGACAGGGGCAGATACGCAGTATTTT. The chain combines TRBV3-1 with TRBJ2-3, with 10 bases lining up with TRBD1. After removal of 5 bases from V and 4 bases from J, the junction contained 3 bases not matched to a gene. Germline V CDR1 and CDR2: LGHDT, YNNKEL (reference sequence). The CDR3 is 14 amino acids.

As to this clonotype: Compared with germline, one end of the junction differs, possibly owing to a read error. The CDR3 DNA is TGTGCCAGCAGCAAGGATCCGGGACGCGACAATGAGCGGTTCTTC. The encoded protein is CASSKDPGRDNERFF. The rearrangement joins TRBV5-4 to TRBJ2-1; either TRBD1 or TRBD2 may fit D (5 bases each). The CDR3 covers 15 residues. Germline lookup yields CDR1 SGHNT and CDR2 YYREEE (reference sequence).

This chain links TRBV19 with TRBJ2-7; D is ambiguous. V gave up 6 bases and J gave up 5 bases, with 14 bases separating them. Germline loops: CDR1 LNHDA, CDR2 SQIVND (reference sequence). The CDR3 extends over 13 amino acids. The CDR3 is CASRTNPGDEQYF. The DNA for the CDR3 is TGTGCCAGTAGAACAAATCCAGGAGACGAGCAGTACTTC.

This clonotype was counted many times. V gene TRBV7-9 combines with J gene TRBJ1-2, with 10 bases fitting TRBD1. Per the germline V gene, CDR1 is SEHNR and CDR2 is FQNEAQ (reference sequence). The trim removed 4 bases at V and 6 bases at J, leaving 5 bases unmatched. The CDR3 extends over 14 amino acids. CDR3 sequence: CASSSDRGPNGYTF. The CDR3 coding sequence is TGTGCCAGCAGCTCAGACAGGGGGCCGAATGGCTACACCTTC.

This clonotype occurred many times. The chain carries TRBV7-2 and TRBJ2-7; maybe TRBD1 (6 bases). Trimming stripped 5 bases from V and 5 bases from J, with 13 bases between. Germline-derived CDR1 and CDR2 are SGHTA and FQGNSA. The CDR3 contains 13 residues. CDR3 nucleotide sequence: TGTGCCAGCAGCCTGATACAGGGAGACGAGCAGTACGTC. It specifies CASSLIQGDEQYV.

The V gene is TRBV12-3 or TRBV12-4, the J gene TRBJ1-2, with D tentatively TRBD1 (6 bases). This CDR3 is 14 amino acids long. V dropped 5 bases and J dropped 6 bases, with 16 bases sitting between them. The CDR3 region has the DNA TGTGCCAGCAGTCCTATTCAGGGGTTGGATGGCTACACCTTC. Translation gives CASSPIQGLDGYTF.

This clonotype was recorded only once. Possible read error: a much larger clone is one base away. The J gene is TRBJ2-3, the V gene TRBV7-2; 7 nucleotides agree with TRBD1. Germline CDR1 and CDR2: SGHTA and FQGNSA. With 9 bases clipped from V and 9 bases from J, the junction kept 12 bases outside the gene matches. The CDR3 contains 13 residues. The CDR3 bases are TGTGCCAGTACAGGGGTCATTCTATGCACGCAGTATTTT. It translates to CASTGVILCTQYF.

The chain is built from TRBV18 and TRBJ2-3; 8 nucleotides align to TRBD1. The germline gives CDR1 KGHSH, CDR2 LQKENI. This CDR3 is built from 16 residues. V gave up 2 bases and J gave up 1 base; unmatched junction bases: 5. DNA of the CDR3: TGTGCCAGCTCACCAAGCAGGGGGCAGGGCACAGATACGCAGTATTTT. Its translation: CASSPSRGQGTDTQYF.

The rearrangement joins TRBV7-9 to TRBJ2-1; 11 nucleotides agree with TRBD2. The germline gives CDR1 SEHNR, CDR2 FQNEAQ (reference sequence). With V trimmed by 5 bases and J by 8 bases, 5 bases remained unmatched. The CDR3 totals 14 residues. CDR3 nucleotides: TGTGCCAGCAGCCCATGGACTAGCGGGTATGAGCAGTTCTTC. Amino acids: CASSPWTSGYEQFF.

CDR3 loop: CASSLPPTYGYTF. The CDR3 DNA is TGTGCCAGCAGCTTACCACCGACCTATGGCTACACCTTC. This sequence joins TRBV12-3 or TRBV12-4 and TRBJ1-2; D unresolved. The CDR3 is made up of 13 amino acids. V gave up 6 bases and J gave up 4 bases, with 12 bases separating them.

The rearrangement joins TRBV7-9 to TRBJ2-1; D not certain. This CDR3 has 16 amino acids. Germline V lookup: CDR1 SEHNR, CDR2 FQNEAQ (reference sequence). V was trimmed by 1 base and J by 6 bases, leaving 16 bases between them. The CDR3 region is CASSLGSNTLGNEQFF. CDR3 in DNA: TGTGCCAGCAGCTTAGGGTCGAACACCTTGGGCAATGAGCAGTTCTTC.

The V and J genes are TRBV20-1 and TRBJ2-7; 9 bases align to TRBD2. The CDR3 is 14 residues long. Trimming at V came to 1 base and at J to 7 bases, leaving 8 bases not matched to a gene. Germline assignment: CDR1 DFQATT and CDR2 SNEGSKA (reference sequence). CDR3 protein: CSARGVSGSWEQYF. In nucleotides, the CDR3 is TGCAGTGCTAGAGGGGTTAGCGGGAGCTGGGAGCAGTACTTC.